The TCR beta chain under discussion was sequenced for a study of shared clonotypes between healthy human individuals. Study-wide findings and caveats: Memory subsets generally showed lower estimated richness than naive subsets. Tissues were not sampled, only blood, and their repertoires likely differ. In having few donors, the study represented limited genetic and exposure-history diversity.

Original methodology: Because ImmunoSEQ provided only junction sequences with no quality scores, the filtering differed. Sequenced by immunoSEQ multiplex PCR; TCRdb stores in-frame clones only, minus some. V, J and clone size are those of that table, while D and trimming were read from the DNA. Among about 1.1 million clones listed, around 77% were seen once. For this clone: Its antigen is not known.

The sample taken for sequencing was memory CD4+ T cells from PBMCs. As for subset: CD45RA-negative fraction. This clonotype was obtained from a man in his late teens or twenties in good health. Some clones in this sample may be carry-over from other donors' samples.

The CDR3 DNA is TGTGCCAGCAGGGAACCGGGATCCTTAAGGACCCAGCATTTT. Its protein product is CASREPGSLRTQHF. The chain combines TRBV6-1 with TRBJ1-5; D call uncertain. Trimming cost V 6 bases and J 11 bases, with 20 bases left between them. Germline CDR1 and CDR2: MNHNS and SASEGT. This CDR3 contains 14 residues.